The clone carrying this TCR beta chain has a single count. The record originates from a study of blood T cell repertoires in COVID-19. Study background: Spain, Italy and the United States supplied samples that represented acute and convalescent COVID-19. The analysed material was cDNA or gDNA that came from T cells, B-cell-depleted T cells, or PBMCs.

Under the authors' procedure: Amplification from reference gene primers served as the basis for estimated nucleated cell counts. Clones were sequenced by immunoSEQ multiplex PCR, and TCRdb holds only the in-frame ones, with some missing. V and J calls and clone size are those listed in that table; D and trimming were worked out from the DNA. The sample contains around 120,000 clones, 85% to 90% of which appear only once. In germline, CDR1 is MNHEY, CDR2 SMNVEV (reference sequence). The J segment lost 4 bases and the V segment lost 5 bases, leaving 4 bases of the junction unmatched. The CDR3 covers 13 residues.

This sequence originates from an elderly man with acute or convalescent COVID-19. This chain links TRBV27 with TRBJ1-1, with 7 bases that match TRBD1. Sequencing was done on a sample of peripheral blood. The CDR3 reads CASSPSGGTEAFF. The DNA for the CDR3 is TGTGCCAGCAGTCCCTCAGGGGGCACTGAAGCTTTCTTT.